This passage covers 8 T cell receptor beta chains from one sample sequenced in a study of a mutant IDH1 vaccine in newly diagnosed glioma. Method: immunoSEQ multiplex PCR; TCRdb's copy keeps in-frame clones and lacks some. This repertoire shows under 40,000 clones, roughly 75% found once; its top ten account for 3% to 3.5%. No antigen has been assigned to these receptors. Described time point: week 35, safety follow-up. It was 300 ug of mutant IDH1 20-mer peptide that made up each vaccine dose, given with topical imiquimod. Sequenced material: PBMCs, taken from a glioma patient whose treatment included an IDH1 peptide vaccine. All receptors come from a man aged 40-49 years with glioma. Some clones in this sample may be carry-over from other donors' samples.

This clone showed up just a few times. The chain couples TRBV30 to TRBJ1-1, with D perhaps TRBD1 (6 bases). Trimming took 7 bases from V and 2 from J, leaving 17 bases between them. Germline CDR1 and CDR2: GTSNPN and SVGIG (reference sequence). CDR3 length equals 14 residues. CDR3 nucleotide sequence: TGTGCCTTGCCTAGGGACACGGCTAACACTGAAGCTTTCTTT. This translates into CALPRDTANTEAFF.

This clone appeared a single time. This chain joins TRBV7-9 and TRBJ2-7; 7 bases agree with TRBD1. This CDR3 has 16 amino acids. V lost 4 bases to trimming and J lost 2 bases; unmatched junction nucleotides: 11. The germline CDR1 and CDR2 sequences are SEHNR and FQNEAQ (reference sequence). This CDR3 is CASSSSLTGLPYEQYF. The CDR3 DNA sequence: TGTGCCAGCAGCTCTTCTTTGACAGGGTTACCCTACGAGCAGTACTTC.

This chain's CDR3 is CASSRDTYNSPLHF. Here the CDR3 DNA reads TGTGCCAGCAGTAGGGACACCTATAATTCACCCCTCCACTTT. The chain has TRBV6-4 and TRBJ1-6; the D gene is possibly TRBD1 (6 bases). Trimming shortened V by 5 bases and J by 2 bases, and 7 bases separated the two germline ends. Per germline, CDR1 MRHNA and CDR2 SNTAGT. CDR3 length: 14 residues.

V gene TRBV19 combines with J gene TRBJ1-2; 7 nucleotides line up with TRBD1. Per the germline V gene, CDR1 is LNHDA and CDR2 is SQIVND (reference sequence). V shed 1 base and J 3 bases; nucleotides not matched to a gene: 2. This CDR3 has 14 amino acids. This chain's CDR3 is CASSIGDSDYGYTF. The DNA for the CDR3 is TGTGCCAGTAGTATAGGGGACAGCGACTATGGCTACACCTTC.

V is TRBV7-9 and J is TRBJ1-1; TRBD1 might be the D (6 bases). Trimming shortened V by 6 bases and J by 3 bases, and 11 bases separated the two germline ends. The CDR3 totals 13 residues. Germline CDR1 and CDR2: SEHNR and FQNEAQ (reference sequence). CDR3: CASSRTEDTEAFF. The CDR3 bases are TGTGCCAGCAGTCGGACAGAGGACACTGAAGCTTTCTTT.

The genes are TRBV19 and TRBJ2-7; 8 bases are a match to TRBD1. This CDR3 is built from 15 residues. The ends lost 5 bases at V and 1 base at J; junction bases unmatched: 7. Germline loops: CDR1 LNHDA, CDR2 SQIVND (reference sequence). The CDR3 DNA reads TGTGCCAGTAGTCGGGACAGGTATATGTCCTACGAGCAGTACTTC. Translation gives CASSRDRYMSYEQYF.

This chain joins TRBV5-1 and TRBJ2-2, with D possibly being TRBD1 (5 bases). The V end lost 1 base, the J end lost 1 base, and 5 bases lay between the germline ends. The CDR3 runs to 14 residues. Germline-derived CDR1 and CDR2 are SGHRS and YFSETQ. CDR3 nucleotide sequence: TGCGCCAGCAGCTTGACAGGGAACACCGGGGAGCTGTTTTTT. Amino acids: CASSLTGNTGELFF.

The sample holds one count of this clone. V usage is TRBV30 and J usage is TRBJ1-4; D is ambiguous. V gave up 0 bases and J gave up 7 bases, with 12 bases separating them. Germline values: CDR1 GTSNPN, CDR2 SVGIG (reference sequence). The CDR3 spans 14 residues. This CDR3 reads CAWSVHPSSEKLFF. The CDR3 DNA follows: TGTGCCTGGAGTGTACATCCTAGCAGTGAAAAACTGTTTTTT.